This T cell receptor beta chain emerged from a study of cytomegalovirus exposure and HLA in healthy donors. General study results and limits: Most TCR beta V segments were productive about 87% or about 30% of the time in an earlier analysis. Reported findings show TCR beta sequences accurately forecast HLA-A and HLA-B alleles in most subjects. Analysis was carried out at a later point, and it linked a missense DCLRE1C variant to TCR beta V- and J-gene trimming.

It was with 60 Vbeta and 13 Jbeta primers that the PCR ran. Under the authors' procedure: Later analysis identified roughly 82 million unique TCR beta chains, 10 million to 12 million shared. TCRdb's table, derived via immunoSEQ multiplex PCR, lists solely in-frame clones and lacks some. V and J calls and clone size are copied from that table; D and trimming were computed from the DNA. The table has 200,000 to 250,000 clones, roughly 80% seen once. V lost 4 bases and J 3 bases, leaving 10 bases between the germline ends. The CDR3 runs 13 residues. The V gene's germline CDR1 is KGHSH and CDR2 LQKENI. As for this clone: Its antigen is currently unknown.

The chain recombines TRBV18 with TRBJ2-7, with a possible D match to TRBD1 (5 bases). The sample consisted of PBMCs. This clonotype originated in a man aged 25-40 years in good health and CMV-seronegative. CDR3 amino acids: CASSQTVDYEQYF. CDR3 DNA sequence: TGTGCCAGCTCACAGACAGTCGACTACGAGCAGTACTTC.